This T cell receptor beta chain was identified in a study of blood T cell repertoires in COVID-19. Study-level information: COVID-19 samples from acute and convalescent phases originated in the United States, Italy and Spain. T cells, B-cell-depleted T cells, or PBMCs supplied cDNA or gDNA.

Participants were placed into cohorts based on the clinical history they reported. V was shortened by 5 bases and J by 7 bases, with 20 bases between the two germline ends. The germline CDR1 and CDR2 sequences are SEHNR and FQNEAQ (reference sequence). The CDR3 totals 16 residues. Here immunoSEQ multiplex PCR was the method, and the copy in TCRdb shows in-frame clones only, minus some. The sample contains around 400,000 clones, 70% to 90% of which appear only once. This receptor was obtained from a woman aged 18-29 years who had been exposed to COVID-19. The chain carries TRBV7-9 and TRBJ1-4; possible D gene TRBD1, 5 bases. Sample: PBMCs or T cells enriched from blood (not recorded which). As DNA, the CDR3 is TGTGCCAGCAGCGATCATACAGGCCCGGGGGGTGAAAAACTGTTTTTT. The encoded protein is CASSDHTGPGGEKLFF.